This TCR beta chain derives from a study of OX40 agonist ivuxolimab in advanced cancers. Study summary: Each patient was given ivuxolimab into a vein every 2 weeks, at 0.01 to 10 mg/kg. Notes on the study in general: Among the lowest levels of clonal expansion were found in partial responders at 0.1-3.0 mg/kg.

Sequencing used immunoSEQ multiplex PCR; TCRdb keeps in-frame clones, though not all of them. Among more than 30,000 clones listed, about 81% were seen once. Germline CDR1 SEHNR, CDR2 FQNEAQ (reference sequence). The CDR3 sequence is 13 residues long. After removal of 5 bases from V and 5 bases from J, the junction contained 3 bases not matched to a gene. A remark on this clone: Its target is unknown.

Sample: CD4+ or CD8+ T cells sorted from blood, taken in a trial of the OX40 agonist ivuxolimab. The V gene is TRBV7-9, the J gene TRBJ2-3; 8 nucleotides line up with TRBD2. This sequence was found in an adult with an advanced solid tumor such as melanoma, head and neck, liver or kidney cancer. The CDR3 reads CASSREGGDTQYF. The DNA for the CDR3 is TGTGCCAGCAGCCGGGAGGGGGGAGATACGCAGTATTTT.